This entry concerns a single TCR beta chain. Its antigen target is currently unknown. Base quality data are lacking; no much larger clone is found one base away. This specimen comes from a study of blood T cells in healthy people across ages (dated by TCRdb to 2015 to 2017). In the study overall: In model experiments, template switching captured about one uniquely barcoded TCR beta cDNA molecule for every two T cells. Age-related changes in TCR beta repertoire diversity were measured in the study by deep sequencing normalized with unique cDNA molecular identifiers. Donors were grouped into four age groups: young (average roughly 15 years), middle-aged (around 39), aged (roughly 62) and long-lived (around 80). To avoid experimental bias, donors of different ages were spread randomly across the sequencing lanes. Two additional independent replicas of 1 million unique cDNA reads from the same blood draw were analyzed for two donors (one aged 18 to 30 and one aged 80 or older). The paper's findings and limits, for the study overall: Estimates of total diversity based on one million sequenced T cells were regarded as lower bounds and as underestimates. Compared with the aged group, the long-lived group had more naive CD4+ T cells, fewer expanded clones and increased TCR diversity, a pattern suggesting age selection. Because donor CMV infection status was unknown, age-related changes in expanded clonotypes were potentially confounded. Observed TCR beta diversity per million T cells fell roughly linearly with age, and a significant reduction was already apparent by age around 40. Since profiling was done on bulk unsorted PBMCs, naive and antigen-experienced compartments could not be conclusively compared. Observed TCR beta diversity correlated strongly with the percentage of naive T cells measured by flow cytometry.

Including cysteine and phenylalanine, the CDR3 has 15 amino acids. The kept DNA is CDR3 alone, 45 bases in frame from the first base. Based on the germline V gene, the CDR1 and CDR2 sequences are SQVTM and ANQGSEA. The germline ends are 13 bases apart after V is trimmed by 5 bases and J by 0 bases. The approximately 39 donors, aged about 6 to 95 years, were systemically healthy Caucasian individuals from Russia. Each donor gave approximately 9.3 milliliters of peripheral blood, collected into EDTA-treated Vacutainer tubes. PBMCs were isolated by Ficoll-Paque density-gradient centrifugation, with at least 6 million obtained per sample. Trizol reagent was used to extract total RNA from the PBMCs, yielding at least 5.5 micrograms per sample. For every donor, flow cytometry on a PBMC aliquot measured the percentage of naive CD45RAhigh/CD27high T cells. The library was made by 5' RACE. TCRdb records Illumina HiSeq 2500 as the sequencer. A second PCR of about 7 to 12 cycles was run with a J-beta primer mix and a sample-barcoded 5' primer. Each TCR beta cDNA molecule received a unique molecular identifier from a template-switch 5' adaptor carrying 12 random nucleotides. Each sample yielded at least 3 million CDR3-containing paired-end reads. First-strand cDNA synthesis was performed from all RNA using the Mint cDNA synthesis kit, with priming by a TRBC-specific oligonucleotide. All cDNA was treated with uracil-DNA glycosylase and then went through a first 18-cycle PCR with the universal primers M1SS and BC2_uni_R. The published analysis was carried out like this. Normalization of each sample was performed by random selection of 1 million high-quality reads, each carrying a distinct molecular identifier. Reads with shared molecular identifiers were discarded instead of being binned into consensus sequences. MiTCR, run with a Q25 quality threshold and the strictest error-elimination algorithm, handled CDR3 identification, clonotype clustering and error correction. Lower-bound total TCR beta diversity was estimated with a nonparametric unseen species model using Euler transformation. TCRdb applied fastp at Q25 and MiXCR to the public reads, then kept only in-frame beta chains. Rows are unified per CDR3 protein, each entry keeping the most common DNA and genes. These V and J calls derive from TCRdb rather than the authors' analysis. Recorded for this sample are 800,000 to 950,000 distinct CDR3 sequences; under 50% of them occurred a single time. The top ten clonotypes cover roughly 13% of the sample.

The sequence was obtained from a man aged 25-45 years in good health. Source material: blood. The rearrangement combines TRBV29-1 with TRBJ1-4; the D region possibly corresponds to TRBD1 (5 bases align). This receptor has the CDR3 CSVLGTAATNEKLFF. The nucleotide sequence is given as TGCAGCGTTCTTGGGACGGCTGCAACTAATGAAAAACTGTTTTTT.